Listed below are T cell receptor beta chains from one sample, sequenced in a study of blood T cell repertoires in COVID-19. The data were produced by immunoSEQ multiplex PCR, yet TCRdb's version contains in-frame clones alone and is incomplete. The sample lists approximately 170,000 clones; about 88% were seen once. Sequenced sample: peripheral blood. All receptors come from a man aged 60 to 75 with acute or convalescent COVID-19. CDR3s include the opening cysteine and the closing phenylalanine or tryptophan. The D gene is left open where the match is weak. The size of a clone is reported for some rows only, either as once, few or many, or as a class for expanded clones.

j_gene	abundance	d_gene	v_gene	CDR3aa	CDR3nt
TRBJ1-1	once	NA	TRBV3-1/TRBV3-2	CASSQFQGTEAFF	TGTGCCAGCAGCCAATTCCAGGGGACTGAAGCTTTCTTT
TRBJ2-2	NA	TRBD1	TRBV11-2	CASSQGQGGGLGELFF	TGTGCCAGCAGCCAGGGACAGGGTGGTGGGCTCGGGGAGCTGTTTTTT
TRBJ2-6	NA	TRBD2	TRBV19	CASSTGLAGALSGANVLTF	TGTGCCAGTAGTACCGGACTAGCGGGGGCCCTCTCTGGGGCCAACGTCCTGACTTTC
TRBJ2-7	NA	NA	TRBV9	CASSPGLAPYEQYF	TGTGCCAGCAGCCCAGGACTGGCCCCCTACGAGCAGTACTTC
TRBJ2-5	NA	TRBD1	TRBV5-8	CASSLSTGGRETQYF	TGTGCCAGCAGCTTGTCAACAGGGGGCCGAGAGACCCAGTACTTC
TRBJ1-6	NA	NA	TRBV11-2	CASSLSDSPLHF	TGTGCCAGCAGCTTATCGGATTCACCCCTCCACTTT
TRBJ2-1	NA	NA	TRBV11-2	CASSRGQREQFF	TGTGCCAGCAGCCGAGGGCAGAGGGAGCAGTTCTTC
TRBJ1-5	NA	TRBD1	TRBV27	CASSLRGRTYQPQHF	TGTGCCAGCAGTTTAAGGGGGCGAACCTATCAGCCCCAGCATTTT
TRBJ2-5	NA	TRBD2	TRBV5-1	CASSPGLAGGGQETQYF	TGCGCCAGCAGCCCAGGACTCGCCGGGGGGGGGCAAGAGACCCAGTACTTC
TRBJ2-7	NA	NA	TRBV23-1	CASSPPLRTEQYF	TGCGCCAGCAGTCCGCCGTTACGGACAGAGCAGTACTTC
TRBJ1-5	once	TRBD1	TRBV3-1/TRBV3-2	CASSQQGESNQPQHF	TGTGCCAGCAGTCAACAGGGGGAGAGCAATCAGCCCCAGCATTTT
TRBJ1-5	NA	TRBD1	TRBV30	CAWSSGQGYNQPQHF	TGTGCCTGGAGCTCGGGACAGGGATACAATCAGCCCCAGCATTTT
TRBJ2-7	NA	TRBD2	TRBV9	CASSVGEGYPSYEQYF	TGTGCCAGCAGCGTAGGGGAGGGATACCCATCCTACGAGCAGTACTTC
TRBJ2-3	NA	TRBD2	TRBV7-3	CASSSGLAGSTDTQYF	TGTGCCAGCAGCTCCGGACTAGCGGGGAGCACAGATACGCAGTATTTT
TRBJ1-5	NA	NA	TRBV5-1	CASSPRPGLLNQPQHF	TGCGCCAGCAGCCCGCGCCCGGGACTACTTAATCAGCCCCAGCATTTT
TRBJ1-4	NA	NA	TRBV3-1/TRBV3-2	CASSRGETNEKLFF	TGTGCCAGCAGCCGCGGGGAGACGAATGAAAAACTGTTTTTT
TRBJ2-7	once	NA	TRBV27	CASKDGVSYEQYF	TGTGCCAGCAAGGACGGGGTGAGCTACGAGCAGTACTTC
TRBJ2-1	NA	NA	TRBV10-3	CAISDGGLHNEQFF	TGTGCCATCAGTGATGGGGGACTCCACAATGAGCAGTTCTTC
TRBJ2-1	NA	NA	TRBV7-2	CASSLAFSGVYNEQFF	TGTGCCAGCAGCTTAGCGTTTAGCGGAGTCTACAATGAGCAGTTCTTC
TRBJ2-1	NA	NA	TRBV7-2	CASSLVWIRSRDSNNEQFF	TGTGCCAGCAGCCTAGTTTGGATCAGGAGCCGGGACTCTAACAATGAGCAGTTCTTC
TRBJ2-1	NA	NA	TRBV27	CASSLAGSYNEQFF	TGTGCCAGCAGTTTAGCGGGTTCCTACAATGAGCAGTTCTTC
TRBJ2-1	NA	TRBD2	TRBV3-1/TRBV3-2	CASSRLAEGNEQFF	TGTGCCAGCAGCCGACTAGCGGAGGGAAATGAGCAGTTCTTC
TRBJ2-1	NA	TRBD1	TRBV19	CASSRTGAGDEQFF	TGTGCCAGTAGTAGGACAGGGGCCGGGGATGAGCAGTTCTTC
TRBJ1-2	NA	NA	TRBV6-5	CASTDTAFLGYTF	TGTGCCAGCACCGACACAGCCTTTCTGGGCTACACCTTC
TRBJ1-6	once	NA	TRBV7-9	CASSLLRQGNSPLHF	TGTGCCAGCAGCCTACTCCGGCAGGGGAATTCACCCCTCCACTTT
TRBJ2-2	NA	NA	TRBV4-2	CASSQEGSGGITGELFF	TGTGCCAGCAGCCAAGAAGGCAGCGGAGGCATTACCGGGGAGCTGTTTTTT
TRBJ1-5	NA	NA	TRBV12-3/TRBV12-4	CASRSGDQPQHF	TGTGCCAGCAGATCCGGAGATCAGCCCCAGCATTTT
TRBJ1-2	NA	TRBD1	TRBV6-2/TRBV6-3	CASSGTGGWYGYTF	TGTGCCAGCAGTGGAACAGGGGGCTGGTATGGCTACACCTTC
TRBJ2-5	NA	NA	TRBV6-5	CASSYSYQGQETQYF	TGTGCCAGCAGTTACTCTTACCAGGGCCAAGAGACCCAGTACTTC
TRBJ2-3	NA	TRBD2	TRBV19	CASRTGGGTDTQYF	TGTGCCAGTCGGACGGGAGGTGGCACAGATACGCAGTATTTT
TRBJ1-5	NA	TRBD1	TRBV18	CASSSGQGADQPQHF	TGTGCCAGCTCATCCGGACAGGGGGCGGATCAGCCCCAGCATTTT
TRBJ1-5	NA	NA	TRBV5-1	CASSLEGGLNQPQHF	TGCGCCAGCAGCTTGGAGGGGGGGCTGAATCAGCCCCAGCATTTT